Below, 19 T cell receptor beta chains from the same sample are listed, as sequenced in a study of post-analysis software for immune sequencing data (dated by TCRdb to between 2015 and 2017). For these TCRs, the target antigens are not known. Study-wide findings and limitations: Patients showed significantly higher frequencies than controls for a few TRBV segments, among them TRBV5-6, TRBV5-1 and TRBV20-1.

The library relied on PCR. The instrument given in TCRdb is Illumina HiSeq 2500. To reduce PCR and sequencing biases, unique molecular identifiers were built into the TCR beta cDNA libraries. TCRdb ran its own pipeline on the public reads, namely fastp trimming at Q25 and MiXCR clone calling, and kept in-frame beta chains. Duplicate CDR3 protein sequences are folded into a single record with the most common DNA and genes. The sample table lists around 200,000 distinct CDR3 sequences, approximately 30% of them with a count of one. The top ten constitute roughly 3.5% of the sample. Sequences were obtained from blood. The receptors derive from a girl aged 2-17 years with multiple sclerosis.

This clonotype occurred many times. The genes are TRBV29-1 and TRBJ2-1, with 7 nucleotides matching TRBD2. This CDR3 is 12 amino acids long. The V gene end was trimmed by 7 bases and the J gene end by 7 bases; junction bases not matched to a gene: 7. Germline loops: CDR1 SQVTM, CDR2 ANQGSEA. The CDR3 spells CSGRGLTNEQFF. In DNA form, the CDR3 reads TGCAGCGGGAGGGGACTAACAAATGAGCAGTTCTTC.

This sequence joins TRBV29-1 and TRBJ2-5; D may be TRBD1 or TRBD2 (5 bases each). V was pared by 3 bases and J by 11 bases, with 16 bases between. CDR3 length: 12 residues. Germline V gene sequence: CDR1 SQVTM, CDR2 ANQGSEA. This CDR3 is CSVDTGLDEQYF. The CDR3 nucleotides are TGCAGCGTTGATACAGGACTGGATGAGCAGTACTTC.

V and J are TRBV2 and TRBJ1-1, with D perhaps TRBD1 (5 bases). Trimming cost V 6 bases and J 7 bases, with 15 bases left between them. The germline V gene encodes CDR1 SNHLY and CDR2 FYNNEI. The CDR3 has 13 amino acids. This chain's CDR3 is CASRGDGGFEAFF. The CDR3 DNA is TGTGCCAGCAGGGGAGACGGGGGGTTTGAAGCTTTCTTT.

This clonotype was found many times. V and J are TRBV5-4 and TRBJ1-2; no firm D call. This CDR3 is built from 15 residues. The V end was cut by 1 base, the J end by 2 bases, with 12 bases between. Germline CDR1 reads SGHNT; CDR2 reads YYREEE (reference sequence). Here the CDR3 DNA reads TGTGCCAGCAGCTTGATCCGGGGTACAAACTATGGCTACACCTTC. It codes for CASSLIRGTNYGYTF.

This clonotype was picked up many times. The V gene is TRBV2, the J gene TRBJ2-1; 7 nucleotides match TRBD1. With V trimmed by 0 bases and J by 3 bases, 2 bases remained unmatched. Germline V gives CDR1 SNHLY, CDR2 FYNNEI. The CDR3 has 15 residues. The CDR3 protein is CASSEADRVYNEQFF. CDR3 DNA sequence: TGTGCCAGCAGTGAAGCCGACAGGGTCTACAATGAGCAGTTCTTC. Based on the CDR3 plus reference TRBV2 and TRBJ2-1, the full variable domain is EPEVTQTPSHQVTQMGQEVILRCVPISNHLYFYWYRQILGQKVEFLVSFYNNEISEKSEIFDDQFSVERPDGSNFTLKIRSTKLEDSAMYFCASSEADRVYNEQFFGPGTRLTVL.

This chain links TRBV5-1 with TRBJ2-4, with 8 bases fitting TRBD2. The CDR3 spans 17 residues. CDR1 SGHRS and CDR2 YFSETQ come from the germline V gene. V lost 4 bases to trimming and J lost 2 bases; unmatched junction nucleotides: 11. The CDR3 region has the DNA TGCGCCAGCAGCATACAAAGCGGGGGTGGTACCAAAAACATTCAGTACTTC. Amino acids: CASSIQSGGGTKNIQYF.

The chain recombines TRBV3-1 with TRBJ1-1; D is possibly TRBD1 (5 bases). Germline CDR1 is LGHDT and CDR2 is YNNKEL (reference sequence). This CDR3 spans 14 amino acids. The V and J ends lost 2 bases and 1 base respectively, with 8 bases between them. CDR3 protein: CASSQSGGNTEAFF. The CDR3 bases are TGTGCCAGCAGCCAAAGCGGGGGGAACACTGAAGCTTTCTTT.

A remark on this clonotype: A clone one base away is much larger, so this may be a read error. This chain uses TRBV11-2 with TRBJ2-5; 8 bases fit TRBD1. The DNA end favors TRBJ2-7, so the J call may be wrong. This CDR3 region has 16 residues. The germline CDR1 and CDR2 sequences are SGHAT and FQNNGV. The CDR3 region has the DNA TGTGCCGGCAGCTTAGTAACGGGACAGGTAACCCCCGAGCAGTACTTC. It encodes CAGSLVTGQVTPEQYF.

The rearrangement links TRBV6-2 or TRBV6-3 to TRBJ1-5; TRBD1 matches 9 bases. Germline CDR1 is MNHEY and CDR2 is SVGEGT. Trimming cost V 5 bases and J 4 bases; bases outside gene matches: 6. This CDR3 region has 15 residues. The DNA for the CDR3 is TGTGCCAGCAGTCCCGCCGGGACAGGGAATCAGCCCCAGCATTTT. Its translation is CASSPAGTGNQPQHF.

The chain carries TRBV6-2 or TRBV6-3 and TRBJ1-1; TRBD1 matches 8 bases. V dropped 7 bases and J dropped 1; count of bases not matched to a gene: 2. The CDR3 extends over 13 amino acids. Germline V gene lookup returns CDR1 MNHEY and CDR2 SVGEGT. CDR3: CASTGQGNTEAFF. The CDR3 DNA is TGTGCCAGCACCGGACAGGGGAACACTGAAGCTTTCTTT.

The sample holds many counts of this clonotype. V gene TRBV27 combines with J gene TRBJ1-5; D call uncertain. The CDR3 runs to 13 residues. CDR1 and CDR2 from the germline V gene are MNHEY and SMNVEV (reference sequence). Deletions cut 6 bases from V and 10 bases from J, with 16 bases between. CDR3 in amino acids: CASRRQDGFPQHF. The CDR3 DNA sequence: TGTGCCAGCAGAAGGCAGGACGGATTCCCCCAGCATTTT.

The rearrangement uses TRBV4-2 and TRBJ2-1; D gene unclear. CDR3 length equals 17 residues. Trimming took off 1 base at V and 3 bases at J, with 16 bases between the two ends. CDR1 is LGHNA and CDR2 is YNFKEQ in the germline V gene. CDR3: CASSQVERIGDYNEQFF. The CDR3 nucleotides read TGTGCCAGCAGCCAAGTCGAACGGATTGGGGACTACAATGAGCAGTTCTTC.

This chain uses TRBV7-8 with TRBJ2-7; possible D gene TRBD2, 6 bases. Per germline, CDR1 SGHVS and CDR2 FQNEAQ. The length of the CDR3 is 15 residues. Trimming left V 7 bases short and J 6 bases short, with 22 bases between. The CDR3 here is CASTALGGIGGEQYF. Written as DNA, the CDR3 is TGTGCCAGCACCGCCCTTGGGGGGATTGGTGGCGAGCAGTACTTC. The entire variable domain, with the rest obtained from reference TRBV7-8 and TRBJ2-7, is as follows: GAGVSQSPRYKVAKRGQDVALRCDPISGHVSLFWYQQALGQGPEFLTYFQNEAQLDKSGLPSDRFFAERPEGSVSTLKIQRTQQEDSAVYLCASTALGGIGGEQYFGPGTRLTVT.

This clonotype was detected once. This chain's CDR3 is CASSEYRLAGETQYF. DNA of the CDR3: TGTGCCAGCAGTGAATATCGGCTAGCGGGGGAGACCCAGTACTTC. This chain uses TRBV25-1 with TRBJ2-5, with 9 positions matching TRBD2. With V trimmed by 0 bases and J by 5 bases, 4 bases remained unmatched. The germline CDR1 and CDR2 sequences are MGHDK and SYGVNS. This CDR3 region has 15 residues. Full variable domain (remainder filled in from reference TRBV25-1 and TRBJ2-5): EADIYQTPRYLVIGTGKKITLECSQTMGHDKMYWYQQDPGMELHLIHYSYGVNSTEKGDLSSESTVSRIRTEHFPLTLESARPSHTSQYLCASSEYRLAGETQYFGPGTRLLVL.

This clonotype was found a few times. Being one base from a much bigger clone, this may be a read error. The CDR3 is CASSLVGSHEQYF. The CDR3 DNA reads TGCGCCAGCAGCTTGGTGGGATCCCACGAGCAGTACTTC. The rearrangement links TRBV5-1 to TRBJ2-7; D is unresolved. The germline V gene has CDR1 SGHRS and CDR2 YFSETQ. This CDR3 region has 13 residues. Trimming pared 0 bases from V and 5 bases from J, leaving 9 bases between.

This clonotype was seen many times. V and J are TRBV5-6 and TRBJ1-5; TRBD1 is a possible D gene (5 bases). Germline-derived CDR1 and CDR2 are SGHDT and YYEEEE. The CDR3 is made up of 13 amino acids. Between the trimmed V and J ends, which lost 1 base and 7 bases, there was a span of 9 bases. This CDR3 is CASSLNRDQPQHF. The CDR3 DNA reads TGTGCCAGCAGCTTGAATAGGGACCAGCCCCAGCATTTT. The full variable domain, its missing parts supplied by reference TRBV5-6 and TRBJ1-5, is DAGVTQSPTHLIKTRGQQVTLRCSPKSGHDTVSWYQQALGQGPQFIFQYYEEEERQRGNFPDRFSGHQFPNYSSELNVNALLLGDSALYLCASSLNRDQPQHFGDGTRLSIL.

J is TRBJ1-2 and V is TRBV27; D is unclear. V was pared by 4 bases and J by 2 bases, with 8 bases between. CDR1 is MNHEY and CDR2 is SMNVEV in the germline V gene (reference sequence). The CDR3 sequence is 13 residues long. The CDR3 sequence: CASSSLRNYGYTF. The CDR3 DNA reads TGTGCCAGCAGTTCCCTCAGGAACTATGGCTACACCTTC.

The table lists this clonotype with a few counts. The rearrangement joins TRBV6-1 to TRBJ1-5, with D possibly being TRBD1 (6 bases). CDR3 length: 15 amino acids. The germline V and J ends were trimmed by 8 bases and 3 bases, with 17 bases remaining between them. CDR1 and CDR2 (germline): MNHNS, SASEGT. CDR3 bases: TGTGCCAGCCGGGCAACAGGGAAGGTCAATCAGCCCCAGCATTTT. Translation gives CASRATGKVNQPQHF.

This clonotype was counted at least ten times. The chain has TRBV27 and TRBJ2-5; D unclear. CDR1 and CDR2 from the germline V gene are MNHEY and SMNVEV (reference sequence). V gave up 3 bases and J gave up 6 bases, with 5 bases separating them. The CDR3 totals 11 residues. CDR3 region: CASSFLQTQYF. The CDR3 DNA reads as TGTGCCAGCAGTTTTTTGCAGACCCAGTACTTC.